This T cell receptor beta chain was documented in a study of cytomegalovirus exposure and HLA in healthy donors. The study's findings and limits: Several of the most significant clusters were apparently associated with common viral pathogens in a later analysis.

PCR was performed using 60 Vbeta and 13 Jbeta primers. Generated by immunoSEQ multiplex PCR, the TCRdb table keeps only in-frame clones and is missing some. Its clone listing holds around 200,000 clones. Between the trimmed V and J ends, which lost 3 bases and 3 bases, there was a span of 13 bases. In germline, CDR1 is SGDLS, CDR2 YYNGEE. The CDR3 has 14 amino acids. About this clone itself: Its antigen is not identified.

This rearrangement joins TRBV9 to TRBJ2-7; tentative D call: TRBD2 (6 bases). The sample comprised PBMCs. The source of this sequence is a girl aged 2 to 10 in good health and CMV-seropositive. This chain's CDR3 is CASSARGLLYEQYF. Written as DNA, the CDR3 is TGTGCCAGCAGCGCCCGGGGACTTCTCTACGAGCAGTACTTC. The full variable domain, completed using reference TRBV9 and TRBJ2-7, is DSGVTQTPKHLITATGQRVTLRCSPRSGDLSVYWYQQSLDQGLQFLIQYYNGEERAKGNILERFSAQQFPDLHSELNLSSLELGDSALYFCASSARGLLYEQYFGPGTRLTVT.